This entry lists 15 T cell receptor beta chains sequenced from one sample in a study of prognosis after radiotherapy for stage I lung cancer. TCR beta CDR3 amplification from genomic DNA was performed by two-round multiplex PCR. Every TRBV and TRBJ gene had its own specific primer in first-round PCR. In TCRdb, the multiplex PCR reads were re-called with MiXCR into one record per CDR3 protein. Of some 30,000 distinct CDR3 sequences listed, around 48% were seen once; the top ten hold approximately 15%. Material: PBMCs, obtained before or after stereotactic body radiation therapy (not recorded which). These receptors were collected from a donor aged 50 or older with non-small cell lung cancer.

A word on this clonotype: A read error is the likely source, as a far larger clone sits one nucleotide away. The chain combines TRBV7-9 with TRBJ1-3, with TRBD1 identical over 8 bases. Germline values: CDR1 SEHNR, CDR2 FQNEAQ (reference sequence). This CDR3 comprises 16 residues. The CDR3 bases are TGTTCCAGCAGCTTGGACAGGGCCCCCATTAGGACCACCATATATTTT. It specifies CSSSLDRAPIRTTIYF.

The chain employs TRBV28 and TRBJ2-1; D is undetermined. The germline V and J ends were trimmed by 2 bases and 6 bases, with 11 bases remaining between them. The germline CDR1 and CDR2 sequences are MDHEN and SYDVKM. The CDR3 length is 14 residues. The CDR3 region has the DNA TGTGCCAGCAGTTTAAGCGTAGCTAGCAATGAGCAGTTCTTC. Translated: CASSLSVASNEQFF.

This clonotype was detected many times. The chain recombines TRBV18 with TRBJ2-3, with no clear D. With 3 bases removed from V and 5 bases from J, the gap between germline ends came to 6 bases. The CDR3 runs 12 residues. Looked up from germline, CDR1 is KGHSH and CDR2 is LQKENI. CDR3 amino acids: CASSPRGDTQYF. The CDR3 DNA reads TGTGCCAGCTCACCCCGCGGAGATACGCAGTATTTT.

This clonotype is categorized as medium-sized. The J gene is TRBJ2-2, the V gene TRBV5-1; D is possibly TRBD1 (6 bases). This CDR3 is 13 amino acids long. Germline values: CDR1 SGHRS, CDR2 YFSETQ. The V gene lost 2 bases and the J gene lost 7 bases, with 9 bases spanning the gap. CDR3 sequence (DNA): TGCGCCAGCAGCTTCCGGGACAACGGGGAGCTGTTTTTT. Its protein product is CASSFRDNGELFF.

The chain carries TRBV6-1 and TRBJ2-7, with 7 bases fitting TRBD1. Germline assignment: CDR1 MNHNS and CDR2 SASEGT. The CDR3 is made up of 16 amino acids. Trimming took 6 bases from V and 0 from J; bases not matched to a gene: 11. The CDR3 region is CASSLEVTGFSYEQYF. CDR3 DNA sequence: TGTGCCAGCAGCCTGGAAGTGACAGGGTTCTCCTACGAGCAGTACTTC.

Worth noting for this clonotype: A read error is possible here, since a much larger clone lies one base away. The V call is TRBV14, the J call TRBJ1-1; D not resolved. In germline, CDR1 is SGHDN, CDR2 FVKESK. CDR3 length: 13 amino acids. V was shortened by 4 bases and J by 0 bases, with 6 bases between the two germline ends. CDR3 nucleotide sequence: TGTGCCAGCAGCCCTCTAGTGAACACTGAAGCTTTCTTT. Amino acids: CASSPLVNTEAFF.

This clonotype was seen repeatedly, ten times or more. This chain uses TRBV6-5 with TRBJ2-1; no reliable D call. The CDR3 has 15 amino acids. V shed 4 bases and J shed 5 bases, with 15 bases lying between them. Germline V gives CDR1 MNHEY, CDR2 SVGAGI. CDR3: CASSSQFSADNEQFF. In DNA form, the CDR3 reads TGTGCCAGCAGTTCCCAGTTCAGTGCGGACAATGAGCAGTTCTTC.

This clonotype is categorized as medium-sized. The rearrangement uses TRBV5-1 and TRBJ2-2, with D unresolved. V was cut by 4 bases and J by 7 bases, with 29 bases left in between. In germline, CDR1 is SGHRS, CDR2 YFSETQ. The CDR3 totals 19 residues. The CDR3 here is CASSHVGQVGLRNGGELFF. The CDR3 region has the DNA TGCGCCAGCAGCCACGTCGGGCAGGTGGGTTTGCGGAACGGCGGGGAGCTGTTTTTT.

Points on this clonotype: Given a far larger clone just one base away, this is likely a sequencing read error. This chain links TRBV6-5 with TRBJ2-3; D may be TRBD2 (7 bases). From germline, CDR1 is MNHEY and CDR2 SVGAGI. V lost 7 bases, J lost 8 bases, and 19 bases lay in between. This CDR3 has 14 residues. The CDR3 nucleotides are TGTGCCAGCACCTTGGCAGGCGGGGGCGTTACGCAGTATTTT. As protein: CASTLAGGGVTQYF.

A remark on this clonotype: At one end the junction does not follow the germline gene, possibly because of a read error. This chain joins TRBV12-3 or TRBV12-4 and TRBJ2-2; tentative D call: TRBD1 (6 bases). The CDR3 has 13 amino acids. CDR3 coding DNA: TGTGCCAACAGTTTTGGGGACACCGGGGATCTGTTTTTT. Translation: CANSFGDTGDLFF.

The table lists this clonotype with many counts. This chain uses TRBV20-1 with TRBJ2-1; 10 nucleotides align to TRBD2. This CDR3 is 18 amino acids long. The germline V gene encodes CDR1 DFQATT and CDR2 SNEGSKA (reference sequence). Losses at the gene ends were 0 bases for V and 2 bases for J; bases not matched to a gene: 10. CDR3 sequence reads: CSAREFPSGRGTYNEQFF. CDR3 DNA sequence: TGCAGTGCTAGAGAGTTCCCTAGCGGGAGAGGAACCTACAATGAGCAGTTCTTC.

This clonotype was seen repeatedly, ten times or more. CDR3: CASSTQGTPSGANVLTF. CDR3 DNA: TGTGCCAGCAGTACTCAGGGGACCCCCTCTGGGGCCAACGTCCTGACTTTC. This chain connects TRBV6-1 to TRBJ2-6, with a weak D call TRBD1 (6 bases). The CDR3 runs to 17 residues. CDR1 is MNHNS, CDR2 SASEGT, per germline. V was shortened by 5 bases and J by 0 bases, with 14 bases between the two germline ends.

V usage is TRBV6-2 or TRBV6-3 and J usage is TRBJ2-1, with D possibly TRBD2 on 7 matching bases. Trimming removed 9 bases from V and 8 bases from J, with 26 bases in between. CDR3 length: 16 residues. CDR1 and CDR2 (germline): MNHEY, SVGEGT. The CDR3 DNA reads as TGTGCCAGAAACATCCTTGGCGGGGGCGGTTGGGATGAGCAGTTCTTC. This sequence encodes CARNILGGGGWDEQFF.

This clonotype was picked up many times. V gene TRBV6-2 or TRBV6-3 combines with J gene TRBJ2-1; perhaps D is TRBD1 or TRBD2 (5 bases each). This CDR3 spans 13 amino acids. Germline V lookup: CDR1 MNHEY, CDR2 SVGEGT. V dropped 4 bases and J dropped 10 bases, with 14 bases sitting between them. For the CDR3, the DNA is TGTGCCAGCAGTTGGGGGTCGTTTGAGGAGCAGTTCTTC. It is translated as CASSWGSFEEQFF.

This chain joins TRBV5-1 and TRBJ2-3, with D possibly being TRBD1 or TRBD2 (5 bases each). Germline values: CDR1 SGHRS, CDR2 YFSETQ. Trimming took 0 bases from V and 6 from J, leaving 17 bases between them. The CDR3 is 16 amino acids. DNA of the CDR3: TGCGCCAGCAGCTTGGGAGGGACCCATGGTGTTGATACGCAGTATTTT. Amino acids: CASSLGGTHGVDTQYF.